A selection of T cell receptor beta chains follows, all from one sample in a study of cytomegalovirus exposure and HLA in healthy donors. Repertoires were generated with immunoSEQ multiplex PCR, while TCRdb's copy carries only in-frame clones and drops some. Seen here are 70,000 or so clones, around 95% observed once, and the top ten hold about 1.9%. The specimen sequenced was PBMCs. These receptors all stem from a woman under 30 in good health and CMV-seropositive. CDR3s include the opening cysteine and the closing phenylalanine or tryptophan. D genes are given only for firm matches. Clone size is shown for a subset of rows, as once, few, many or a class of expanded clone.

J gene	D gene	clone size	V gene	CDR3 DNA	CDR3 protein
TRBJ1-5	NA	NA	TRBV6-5	TGTGCCAGCAGGGGCGGCAGGGATTCGGGGCCCCAGCATTTT	CASRGGRDSGPQHF
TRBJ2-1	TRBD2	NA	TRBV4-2	TGTGCCAGCAGCACGACTAGCGGGGGGGCCGGTCACAATGAGCAGTTCTTC	CASSTTSGGAGHNEQFF
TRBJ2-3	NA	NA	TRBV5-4	TGTGCCAGCAGCTTACAGGGAGGGGGATTACACGATACGCAGTATTTT	CASSLQGGGLHDTQYF
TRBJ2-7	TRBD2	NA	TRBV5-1	TGCGCCAGCAGCTTGGGAATAGCGGGAGGGTACGAGCAGTACTTC	CASSLGIAGGYEQYF
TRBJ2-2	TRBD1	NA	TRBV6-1	TGTGCCAGCAGTGATCAGGGGGCGATCACCGGGGAGCTGTTTTTT	CASSDQGAITGELFF
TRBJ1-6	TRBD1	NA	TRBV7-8	TGTGCCAGCAGCTTAGCCTCCGGGACAGGAAGTTCACCCCTCCACTTT	CASSLASGTGSSPLHF
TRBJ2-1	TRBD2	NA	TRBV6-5	TGTGCCAGCAGTTCACGGGGGGGAATCTACAATGAGCAGTTCTTC	CASSSRGGIYNEQFF
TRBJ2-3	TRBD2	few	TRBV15	TGTGCCACCTCAGGAGCGGGACCCACAGATACGCAGTATTTT	CATSGAGPTDTQYF
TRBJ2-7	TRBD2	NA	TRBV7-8	TGTGCCAGCAGCGATAGTGGGCCTAGCGGCCCCCTTTTATTC	CASSDSGPSGPLLF
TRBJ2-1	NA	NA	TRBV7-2	TGTGCCAGCAGACTTGGACTGATTCTGGACAATGAGCAGTTCTTC	CASRLGLILDNEQFF
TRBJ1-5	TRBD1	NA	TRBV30	TGTGCCTGGAGGGACAGGGCCGATCAGCCCCAGCATTTT	CAWRDRADQPQHF
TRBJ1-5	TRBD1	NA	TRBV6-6	TGTGCCAGCAGTTCCCAATCAACAGGGGGCAATCAGCCCCAGCATTTT	CASSSQSTGGNQPQHF
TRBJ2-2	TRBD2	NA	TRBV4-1	TGCGCCAGCAGCCAAGAGGGAGCGGGAGGGATCCGGGAGCTGTTTTTT	CASSQEGAGGIRELFF
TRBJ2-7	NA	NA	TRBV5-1	TGCGCCAGCAGCTTTACAGGGCTTGACGAGCAGTACTTC	CASSFTGLDEQYF
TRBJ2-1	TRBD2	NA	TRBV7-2	TGTGCCAGCAGCACCACTACTAGCGGGGGGGCCCCCTACAATGAGCAGTTCTTC	CASSTTTSGGAPYNEQFF
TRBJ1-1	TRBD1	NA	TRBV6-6	TGTGCCAGCAGTTACCCCGGTGGGCAGGGGGCCTTCGGGGCTTTCTTT	CASSYPGGQGAFGAFF
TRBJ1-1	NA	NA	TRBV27	TGTGCCAGCAGTTTGATACAGGGGAACACTGAAGCTTTCTTT	CASSLIQGNTEAFF
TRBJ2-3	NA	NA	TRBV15	TGTGCCACCAGCAGAGGGACTTGGTGGTCCACAGATACGCAGTATTTT	CATSRGTWWSTDTQYF
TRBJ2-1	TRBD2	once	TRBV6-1	TGTGCCAGCAGTGAGGGACTAGCGGGATTTTACAATGAGCAGTTCTTC	CASSEGLAGFYNEQFF
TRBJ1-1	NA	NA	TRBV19	TGTGCCAGTAGCAAACAGACGAACACTGAAGCTTTCTTT	CASSKQTNTEAFF
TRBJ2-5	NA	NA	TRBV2	TGTGCCAGCAGTGAGAGGGACACGGAAGAGACCCAGTACTTC	CASSERDTEETQYF
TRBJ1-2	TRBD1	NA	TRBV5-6	TGTGCCAGCAGCTTGGGGCGACAGGGGGCGCGTGGCTACACCTTC	CASSLGRQGARGYTF
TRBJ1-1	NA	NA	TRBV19	TGTGCCAGTAGCCTACGGAGAGGGGAAGCTTTCTTT	CASSLRRGEAFF
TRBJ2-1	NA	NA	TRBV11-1	TGTGCCAGCAGCTGGGGGGACCAGCCTTACAATGAGCAGTTCTTC	CASSWGDQPYNEQFF
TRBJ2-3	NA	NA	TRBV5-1	TGCGCCAGCAGCTTGGCCATGGGTTGGGCCACAGATACGCAGTATTTT	CASSLAMGWATDTQYF
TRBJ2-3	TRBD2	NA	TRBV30	TGTGCCTGGTGCTCGCCGGCGGGAGTCACAGATACGCAGTATTTT	CAWCSPAGVTDTQYF
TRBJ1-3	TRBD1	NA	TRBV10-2	TGCGCCAGCAGTGAACAGGGGATAAACACCATATATTTT	CASSEQGINTIYF
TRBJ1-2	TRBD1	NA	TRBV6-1	TGTGCCAGTCAGGGGGGCTATAGGGGTGGCTACACCTTC	CASQGGYRGGYTF
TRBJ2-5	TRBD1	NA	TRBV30	TGTGCCTACTGGGACAGGGTCCAAGAGACCCAGTACTTC	CAYWDRVQETQYF
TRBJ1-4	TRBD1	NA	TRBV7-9	TGTGCCAGCAGCTTAGCGGGACAGGGCATAAATGAAAAACTGTTTTTT	CASSLAGQGINEKLFF
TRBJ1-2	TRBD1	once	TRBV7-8	TGTGCCAGCAGCTTAGCGGGGACAGGGGACCCACGGGGCTACACCTTC	CASSLAGTGDPRGYTF
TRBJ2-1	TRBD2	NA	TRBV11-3	TGTGCCAGCAGCCCGACATTCAGCGGGAGGGGCAATGAGCAGTTCTTC	CASSPTFSGRGNEQFF
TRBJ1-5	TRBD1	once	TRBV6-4	TGTGCCAGCAGGAACGGGAGATCGTGGGACAGGGAAGTTCCTCAGCCCCAGCATTTT	CASRNGRSWDREVPQPQHF
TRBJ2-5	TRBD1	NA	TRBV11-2	TGTGCCAGCAACAGGGGGCGGCAAGAGACCCAGTACTTC	CASNRGRQETQYF
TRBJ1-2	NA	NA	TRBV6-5	TGTGCCAGCACCCAGGGAGGGTTTGGCTACACCTTC	CASTQGGFGYTF
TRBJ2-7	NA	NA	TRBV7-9	TGTGCCAGCAGTCTACAAGAAGGGACAAGAGCCTACGAGCAGTACTTC	CASSLQEGTRAYEQYF
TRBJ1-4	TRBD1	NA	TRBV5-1	TGCGCCAGCCGGCCCTCCGGGACAGGGATCGAAAAACTGTTTTTT	CASRPSGTGIEKLFF
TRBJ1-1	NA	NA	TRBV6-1	TGTGCCAGCCGGGGGGCGAACACTGAAGCTTTCTTT	CASRGANTEAFF
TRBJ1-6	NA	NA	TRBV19	TGTGCCAGTAGTAGCCGACAAAACTATAATTCACCCCTCCACTTT	CASSSRQNYNSPLHF
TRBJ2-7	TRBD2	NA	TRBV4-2	TGTGCCAGCAGCCAAGGAGGACTAGCGGGCCTCCTAGGGGGTGACTACGAGCAGTACTTC	CASSQGGLAGLLGGDYEQYF
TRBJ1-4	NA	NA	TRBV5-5	TGTGCCAGCAGCTTGGCCGTATCGGCTCGGAGGAGCCCCAATGAAAAACTGTTTTTT	CASSLAVSARRSPNEKLFF
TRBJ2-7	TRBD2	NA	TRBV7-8	TGTGCCAGCAGCTCTCTAGCGGGTCCTTCCTACGAGCAGTACTTC	CASSSLAGPSYEQYF